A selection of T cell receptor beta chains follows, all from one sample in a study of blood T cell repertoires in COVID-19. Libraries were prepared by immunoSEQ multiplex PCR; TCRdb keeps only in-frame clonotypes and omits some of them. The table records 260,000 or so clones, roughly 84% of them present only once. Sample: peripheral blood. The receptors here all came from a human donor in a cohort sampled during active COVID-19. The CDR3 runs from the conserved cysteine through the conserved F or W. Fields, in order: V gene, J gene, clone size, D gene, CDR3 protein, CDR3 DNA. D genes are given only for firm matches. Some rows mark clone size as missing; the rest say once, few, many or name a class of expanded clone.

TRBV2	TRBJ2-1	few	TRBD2	CASSDWPSGRVYNEQFF	TGTGCCAGCAGTGATTGGCCTAGCGGGAGGGTGTACAATGAGCAGTTCTTC
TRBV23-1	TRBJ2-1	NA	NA	CALDKAKVGNEQFF	TGCGCTCTCGATAAAGCCAAAGTCGGGAATGAGCAGTTCTTC
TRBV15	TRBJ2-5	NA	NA	CATSRDRTAMYQETQYF	TGTGCCACCAGCAGAGATAGGACAGCAATGTACCAAGAGACCCAGTACTTC
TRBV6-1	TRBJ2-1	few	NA	CASSEALASAEQFF	TGTGCCAGCAGTGAAGCTCTAGCTTCGGCTGAGCAGTTCTTC
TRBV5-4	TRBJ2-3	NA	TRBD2	CASSLFRREGPDTQYF	TGTGCCAGCAGCTTGTTTAGGCGGGAGGGCCCAGATACGCAGTATTTT
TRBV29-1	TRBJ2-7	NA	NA	CSARTATYEQYF	TGCAGCGCCCGGACAGCGACCTACGAGCAGTACTTC
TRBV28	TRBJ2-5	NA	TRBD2	CASRLGPGRGQETQYF	TGTGCCAGCCGTTTGGGTCCAGGGAGGGGACAAGAGACCCAGTACTTC
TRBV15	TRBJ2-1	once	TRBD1	CATSVGQTLYNEQFF	TGTGCCACCAGCGTGGGACAGACTCTTTACAATGAGCAGTTCTTC
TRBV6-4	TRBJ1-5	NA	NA	CASSPTSGGNQPQHF	TGTGCCAGCAGTCCTACGTCGGGAGGGAATCAGCCCCAGCATTTT
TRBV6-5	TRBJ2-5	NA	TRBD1	CASSHRDRGLETQYF	TGTGCCAGCAGCCACCGGGACAGGGGGCTGGAGACCCAGTACTTC
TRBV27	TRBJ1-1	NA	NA	CASSPRESMNTEAFF	TGTGCCAGCAGTCCTCGGGAGAGCATGAACACTGAAGCTTTCTTT
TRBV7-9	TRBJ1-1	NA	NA	CASSFTQGGEAFF	TGTGCCAGCAGCTTCACACAGGGCGGCGAAGCTTTCTTT
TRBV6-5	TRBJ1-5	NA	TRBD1	CASSLDRAQPQHF	TGTGCCAGCAGTTTGGACAGGGCCCAGCCCCAGCATTTT
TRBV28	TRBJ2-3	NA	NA	CASSLPTGSSTDTQYF	TGTGCCAGCAGTTTACCTACAGGGTCTAGCACAGATACGCAGTATTTT
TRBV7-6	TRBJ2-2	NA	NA	CASSLVLQGLTGELFF	TGTGCCAGCAGCTTAGTATTGCAGGGCCTGACCGGGGAGCTGTTTTTT
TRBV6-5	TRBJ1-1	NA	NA	CASSYSHRNTEAFF	TGTGCCAGCAGTTACTCGCACAGAAACACTGAAGCTTTCTTT
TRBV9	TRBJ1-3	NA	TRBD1	CASSPRTGPNTIYF	TGTGCCAGCAGCCCGAGGACAGGGCCAAACACCATATATTTT
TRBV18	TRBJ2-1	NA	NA	CASSPSRLPYNEQFF	TGTGCCAGCTCACCAAGCCGACTACCTTACAATGAGCAGTTCTTC
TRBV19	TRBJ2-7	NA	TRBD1	CASSPPGGKGYEQYF	TGTGCCAGTAGTCCGCCAGGGGGCAAGGGTTACGAGCAGTACTTC
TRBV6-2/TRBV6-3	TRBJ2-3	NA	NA	CASSYLGSSGGSNTQYF	TGTGCCAGCAGTTACCTGGGTTCGTCGGGTGGGAGCAATACGCAGTATTTT
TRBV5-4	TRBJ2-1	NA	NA	CASSLVGRASYNEQFF	TGTGCCAGCAGCTTGGTGGGGCGTGCCTCCTACAATGAGCAGTTCTTC
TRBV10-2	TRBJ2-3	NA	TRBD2	CASSDEGGRINTDTQYF	TGCGCCAGCAGTGATGAGGGCGGGAGGATTAACACAGATACGCAGTATTTT
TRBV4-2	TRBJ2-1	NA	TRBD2	CASSQGSGIYNEQFF	TGTGCCAGCAGCCAAGGTAGCGGGATCTACAATGAGCAGTTCTTC
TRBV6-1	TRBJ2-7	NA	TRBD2	CASSEAAGGNPYEQYF	TGTGCCAGCAGTGAAGCTGCGGGGGGGAACCCATACGAGCAGTACTTC
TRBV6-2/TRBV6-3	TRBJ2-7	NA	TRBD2	CASSYSPRGVPYEQYF	TGTGCCAGCAGTTACTCCCCTCGGGGGGTCCCCTACGAGCAGTACTTC
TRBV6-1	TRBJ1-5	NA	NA	CASSEQRAGGQPQHF	TGTGCCAGCAGTGAGCAGCGGGCCGGTGGTCAGCCCCAGCATTTT
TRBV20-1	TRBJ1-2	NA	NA	CSAAQDYGYTF	TGCAGTGCGGCACAAGATTATGGCTACACCTTC
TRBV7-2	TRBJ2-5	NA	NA	CASSLFAGVGETQYF	TGTGCCAGCAGCTTATTCGCAGGGGTCGGAGAGACCCAGTACTTC
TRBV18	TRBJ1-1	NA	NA	CASSPSRSGLSTEAFF	TGTGCCAGCTCACCCTCTCGTTCAGGGTTGAGCACTGAAGCTTTCTTT
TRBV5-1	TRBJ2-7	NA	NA	CASSNRLSEQYF	TGCGCCAGCAGCAACAGGTTGTCCGAGCAGTACTTC
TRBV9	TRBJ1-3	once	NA	CASSVERGSGNTIYF	TGTGCCAGCAGCGTAGAAAGGGGCTCTGGAAACACCATATATTTT
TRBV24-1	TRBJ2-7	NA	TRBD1	CATIMTGPTFYEQYF	TGTGCCACCATTATGACAGGGCCAACGTTCTACGAGCAGTACTTC
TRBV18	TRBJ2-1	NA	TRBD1	CASSPGYGGTGDEQFF	TGTGCCAGCTCACCTGGATATGGGGGGACAGGGGATGAGCAGTTCTTC
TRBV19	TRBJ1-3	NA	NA	CASSSRNPTAGNTIYF	TGTGCCAGTAGCAGTAGGAACCCGACAGCCGGAAACACCATATATTTT
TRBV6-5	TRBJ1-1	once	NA	CASRRTGNTEAFF	TGTGCCAGCAGACGTACAGGGAACACTGAAGCTTTCTTT
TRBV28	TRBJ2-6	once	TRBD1	CASRRTGSGANVLTF	TGTGCCAGCAGGAGGACAGGGTCTGGGGCCAACGTCCTGACTTTC
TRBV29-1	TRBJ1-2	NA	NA	CSVQGTYGYTF	TGCAGCGTTCAGGGGACCTATGGCTACACCTTC
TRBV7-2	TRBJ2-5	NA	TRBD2	CASSLAGGGETQYF	TGTGCCAGCAGCTTAGCTGGGGGAGGGGAGACCCAGTACTTC